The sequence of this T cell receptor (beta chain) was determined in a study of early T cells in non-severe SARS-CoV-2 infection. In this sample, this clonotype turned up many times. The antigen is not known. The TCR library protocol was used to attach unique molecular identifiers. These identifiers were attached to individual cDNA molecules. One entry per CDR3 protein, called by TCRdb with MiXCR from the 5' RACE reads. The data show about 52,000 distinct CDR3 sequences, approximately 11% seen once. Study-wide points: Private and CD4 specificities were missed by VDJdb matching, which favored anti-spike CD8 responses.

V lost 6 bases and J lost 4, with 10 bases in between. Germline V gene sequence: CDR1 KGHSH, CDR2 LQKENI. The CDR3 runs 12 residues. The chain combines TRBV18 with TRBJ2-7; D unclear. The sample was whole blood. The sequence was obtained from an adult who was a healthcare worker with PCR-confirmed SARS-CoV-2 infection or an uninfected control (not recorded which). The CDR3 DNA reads TGTGCCAGCTCTCCCCAAAATTACGAGCAGTACTTC. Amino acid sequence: CASSPQNYEQYF.